This T cell receptor beta chain was identified during a study of shared clonotypes between healthy human individuals. In the case of this clone: The same CDR3 also results from other DNA sequences found in this sample.

The V end was cut by 3 bases, the J end by 0 bases, with 9 bases between. The CDR3 spans 15 residues. Germline V gives CDR1 MGHRA, CDR2 YSYEKL. The data were produced by immunoSEQ multiplex PCR, yet TCRdb's version contains in-frame clones alone and is incomplete. The profile shows about a million clones, about 77% of them singletons. This TCR was sampled from a man between 18 and 35 years old in good health. This chain joins TRBV4-1 and TRBJ1-3, with D maybe TRBD1 (5 bases). The material sequenced was memory CD4+ T cells sorted from blood. Indicated subset: CD45RA-negative fraction. For the CDR3, the DNA is TGCGCCAGCAGCCAGGGGCAGCTCTCTGGAAACACCATATATTTT. Protein sequence: CASSQGQLSGNTIYF.